A selection of T cell receptor beta chains follows, all from one sample in a study of T cells in Graves' hyperthyroidism and ophthalmopathy. TCRdb reprocessed the multiplex PCR reads via MiXCR and lists one record per CDR3 protein. The sample shows 300,000 or so distinct CDR3 sequences, 16% of them seen only once. Sequencing was performed on blood. The receptors originated from a man aged 25-45 years with Graves' hyperthyroidism. Both conserved end residues are part of each CDR3. The D gene is left open where the match is weak. Clone size appears in some rows only: once, few, many, or a class for an expanded clone.

clone_size | d_call | j_call | v_call | cdr3_nt | cdr3_aa
once | NA | TRBJ1-5 | TRBV19 | TGTGCCAGCATCGAGCCGAATCAGCCCCAGCATTTT | CASIEPNQPQHF
NA | TRBD1 | TRBJ1-5 | TRBV20-1 | TGCAGTGCCCGGGACAGGCGAAGAGGCAATCAGCCCCAGCATTTT | CSARDRRRGNQPQHF
many | NA | TRBJ1-2 | TRBV29-1 | TGCAGCGCCTCGACAGTCCTCTATGGCTACACCTTC | CSASTVLYGYTF
few | TRBD2 | TRBJ2-1 | TRBV4-1 | TGCGCCAGCAGCCAAGCAGCGGGGCTCTACAATGAGCAGTTCTTC | CASSQAAGLYNEQFF
NA | NA | TRBJ2-2 | TRBV24-1 | TGTGCCACCACCCAGGGGAATATCGGGACCGGGGTGCTGTTTTTT | CATTQGNIGTGVLFF
many | NA | TRBJ2-7 | TRBV12-3/TRBV12-4 | TGTGCCAGCAGTTTCTATGAGGGGGGCGAGCAGTACTTC | CASSFYEGGEQYF
many | TRBD1 | TRBJ2-7 | TRBV10-3 | TGTGCCGTGCAGCGGGACAGGGGGTCCTACGAGCAGTACTTC | CAVQRDRGSYEQYF
many | NA | TRBJ1-1 | TRBV5-1 | TGCGCCAGCAGCACCTCGACAGTTATGAACACTGAAGCTTTCTTT | CASSTSTVMNTEAFF
many | NA | TRBJ1-1 | TRBV5-1 | TGCGCCAGCAAATTGGGGCAGAACACTGAAGCTTTCTTT | CASKLGQNTEAFF
many | TRBD1 | TRBJ2-5 | TRBV7-9 | TGTGCCAGCAGCTCACCCCCGGGACAGGGGTTTTGGATCCGGGGAGAGACCCAGTACTTC | CASSSPPGQGFWIRGETQYF
few | NA | TRBJ1-1 | TRBV7-8 | TGTGCCAGCAGTCCCACCTACAGGGACACTGAAGCTTTCTTT | CASSPTYRDTEAFF
NA | NA | TRBJ2-7 | TRBV9 | TGTGCCAGCAGCGTTGGCAGGGGAACTTCCTACGAGCAGTACTTC | CASSVGRGTSYEQYF
NA | NA | TRBJ1-4 | TRBV29-1 | TGCAGCGTTCGGCCGTCCGAGGAAAAACTGTTTTTT | CSVRPSEEKLFF
NA | TRBD1 | TRBJ1-5 | TRBV5-5 | TGTGCCAGCAGCTTGGGGACAGGTTCCCTCGGTCAGCCCCAGCATTTT | CASSLGTGSLGQPQHF
few | NA | TRBJ2-5 | TRBV30 | TGTGCCTGGAGTGCCCTCTGGGGGCAGGGGGAGACCCAGTACTTC | CAWSALWGQGETQYF
many | TRBD2 | TRBJ2-3 | TRBV28 | TGTGCCAGCATTCAGTCTAGCGGGATATCCGATACGCAGTATTTT | CASIQSSGISDTQYF
few | TRBD2 | TRBJ2-1 | TRBV20-1 | TGCAGTGCTAGGGGGGGGAACGGACAAAATGAGCAGTTCTTC | CSARGGNGQNEQFF
NA | NA | TRBJ2-7 | TRBV12-3/TRBV12-4 | TGCGCCAGCAGCGCCCTGGGGACAAGGAACGAATACGAGCAGTACTTC | CASSALGTRNEYEQYF
few | TRBD2 | TRBJ2-1 | TRBV5-1 | TGCGCCAGCAGCTTGGCACTAGCGGGAGGTACCATTTCCTACAATGAGCAGTTCTTC | CASSLALAGGTISYNEQFF
NA | NA | TRBJ1-2 | TRBV28 | TGTGCCAGCACCACCGGTGGCCAGGGCGACTATGGCTACACCTTC | CASTTGGQGDYGYTF
many | NA | TRBJ1-5 | TRBV27 | TGTGCCAGCAGTCCCCGGGGAGGGATGGGCAATCAGCCCCAGCATTTT | CASSPRGGMGNQPQHF
NA | NA | TRBJ2-7 | TRBV19 | TGTGCCAGTAGTATGGCAGGGGCTAACTACGAGCAGTACTTC | CASSMAGANYEQYF
few | TRBD1 | TRBJ1-6 | TRBV20-1 | TGCAGTGCTATAGGGACAGGGGGATCACCCCTCCACTTT | CSAIGTGGSPLHF
few | NA | TRBJ2-2 | TRBV3-1 | TGTGCCAGCAGCCAGGGGGAATTAGGGACCGGGGAGCTGTTTTTT | CASSQGELGTGELFF
many | NA | TRBJ2-7 | TRBV6-2/TRBV6-3 | TGTGCCAGCAGTTACTCGAGGTTGAGCGGAGCTCAGCTATTTGAGCAGTACTTC | CASSYSRLSGAQLFEQYF
many | NA | TRBJ2-7 | TRBV9 | TGTGCCAGCAGCGTAGGTGGCAGTTCCTACGAGCAGTACTTC | CASSVGGSSYEQYF
many | NA | TRBJ2-5 | TRBV7-9 | TGTGCCAGCAGCTCTACGACAGGACAAGAGACCCAGTACTTC | CASSSTTGQETQYF
few | NA | TRBJ2-1 | TRBV5-1 | TGCGCCAGCACCTCAACTGGGGATGAGCAGTTCTTC | CASTSTGDEQFF
NA | TRBD2 | TRBJ2-7 | TRBV28 | TGTGCCAGCAGTCCTCCGGGACTAGTTGCCGAGCAGTACTTC | CASSPPGLVAEQYF
many | TRBD2 | TRBJ2-7 | TRBV7-8 | TGTGCCAGCAGCCTACTAGCGTATAGCTCCTACGAGCAGTACTTC | CASSLLAYSSYEQYF
few | NA | TRBJ2-2 | TRBV6-1 | TGTGCCAGCAGGGGAGGACAGATAATCACCGGGGAGCTGTTTTTT | CASRGGQIITGELFF
many | TRBD1 | TRBJ1-4 | TRBV20-1 | TGCAGTGCTAGAACCGGACAGGGGGCTGAAAAACTGTTTTTT | CSARTGQGAEKLFF
many | TRBD1 | TRBJ1-5 | TRBV2 | TGTGCCAGCAGAGCCATGGCAGGGGGCACGAACCAGCCCCAGCATTTT | CASRAMAGGTNQPQHF
few | TRBD1 | TRBJ1-2 | TRBV6-5 | TGTGCCAGCAAGTTACGAGGACAGGGCTATGGCTACACCTTC | CASKLRGQGYGYTF
few | TRBD2 | TRBJ2-1 | TRBV6-2/TRBV6-3 | TGTGCCAGCAGTTACCACGGGACTAGATCCTACAATGAGCAGTTCTTC | CASSYHGTRSYNEQFF
many | TRBD2 | TRBJ2-1 | TRBV2 | TGTGCCAGCAGTGTACTAGCGGGAGAAGGTTCTAACGGGCAGTTCTTC | CASSVLAGEGSNGQFF
NA | NA | TRBJ2-1 | TRBV4-1 | TGCGCCAGCAGCCAAGTCGAGTTCGATGAGCAGTTCTTC | CASSQVEFDEQFF
many | TRBD1 | TRBJ2-7 | TRBV6-1 | TGTGCCAGCAGACGAAACGGGACAGGGCTTTGCGAGCAGTACTTC | CASRRNGTGLCEQYF
NA | TRBD1 | TRBJ1-1 | TRBV4-1 | TGCGCCAGCAGCCACTTGACAGGGTTGGACACTGAAGCTTTCTTT | CASSHLTGLDTEAFF
many | NA | TRBJ1-4 | TRBV5-1 | TGCGCCAGCAGCAGTGGGGTTGAAGGCGAAAAACTGTTTTTT | CASSSGVEGEKLFF
many | NA | TRBJ2-7 | TRBV6-1 | TGTGCCAGCAGTGAGCAGGCTAGCTCCTACGAGCAGTACTTC | CASSEQASSYEQYF
many | TRBD2 | TRBJ2-3 | TRBV2 | TGTGCCAGCGGGGGACTAGCGGGAGGGCCGGGGGATACGCAGTATTTT | CASGGLAGGPGDTQYF
many | TRBD2 | TRBJ2-7 | TRBV28 | TGTGCCACCACAGACTTAGCGGGAGGGCCCGACGAGCAGTACTTC | CATTDLAGGPDEQYF
NA | NA | TRBJ1-1 | TRBV19 | TGTGCCAGTAGCCGAGGGCCTCCGGCTGAAGCTTTCTTT | CASSRGPPAEAFF
many | NA | TRBJ2-1 | TRBV24-1 | TGTGCCACCAGTGATTTGCAAGGGACTGGCGACAATGAGCAGTTCTTC | CATSDLQGTGDNEQFF
NA | TRBD1 | TRBJ2-2 | TRBV10-3 | TGTGCCATCAGTGAGTCGACAGGGGGCACCGGGGAGCTGTTTTTT | CAISESTGGTGELFF
many | TRBD2 | TRBJ2-5 | TRBV6-5 | TGTGCCAGCAGTTACGGTTGGCGGGAGATGATAGAGACCCAGTACTTC | CASSYGWREMIETQYF